The 22 T cell receptor beta chains below come from one sample, sequenced in a study of T cells expressing NK-cell markers. Each CDR3 protein gets one entry in TCRdb, which reprocessed the 5' RACE reads and gives no DNA. Reported are 350,000 to 400,000 distinct CDR3 sequences; the ten largest clones contain around 10%. Sequencing was done on a sample of blood T cells: a sorted CD56 or NKG2C T cell subset, CD4+ or CD8+ T cells, or bulk PBMC T cells (not recorded which). The receptors stem from a woman between 45 and 60 years old in good health.

The chain recombines TRBV5-1 with TRBJ1-6. Germline assignment: CDR1 SGHRS and CDR2 YFSETQ. The CDR3 has 13 residues. The CDR3 loop is CASSFTVNSPLHF. The variable domain in full, completed from reference TRBV5-1 and TRBJ1-6, reads KAGVTQTPRYLIKTRGQQVTLSCSPISGHRSVSWYQQTPGQGLQFLFEYFSETQRNKGNFPGRFSGRQFSNSRSEMNVSTLELGDSALYLCASSFTVNSPLHFGNGTRLTVT.

The rearrangement joins TRBV5-6 to TRBJ1-1; checking the TCRdb D call of TRBD1 is not possible without DNA. This CDR3 comprises 12 residues. Per the germline V gene, CDR1 is SGHDT and CDR2 is YYEEEE. The CDR3 loop reads CASSPSRDKAFF. The full variable domain, completed using reference TRBV5-6 and TRBJ1-1, is DAGVTQSPTHLIKTRGQQVTLRCSPKSGHDTVSWYQQALGQGPQFIFQYYEEEERQRGNFPDRFSGHQFPNYSSELNVNALLLGDSALYLCASSPSRDKAFFGQGTRLTVV.

This chain links TRBV18 with TRBJ2-1; TCRdb reports TRBD1, a call that lacks DNA to check it against. Germline loops: CDR1 KGHSH, CDR2 LQKENI. The CDR3 sequence is 14 residues long. The CDR3 loop is CASSPATGRNEQFF.

V is TRBV24-1 and J is TRBJ2-2; TCRdb picks TRBD2, but there is no DNA to check that call. Germline V CDR1 and CDR2: KGHDR, SFDVKD. The CDR3 has 13 amino acids. CDR3 amino acids: CATKQRETGELFF.

This sequence joins TRBV5-1 and TRBJ2-1. This CDR3 contains 14 residues. Per the germline V gene, CDR1 is SGHRS and CDR2 is YFSETQ. CDR3: CASSLDAKGNEQFF.

The chain combines TRBV5-1 with TRBJ2-7. Germline V lookup: CDR1 SGHRS, CDR2 YFSETQ. CDR3 length: 13 amino acids. CDR3 protein: CASSLLFDYEQYF.

V and J are TRBV9 and TRBJ2-4; TCRdb lists TRBD1, though no DNA is available to test this call. This CDR3 comprises 15 residues. The germline gives CDR1 SGDLS, CDR2 YYNGEE. CDR3 sequence reads: CASSPGQETKNIQYF.

The gene calls are TRBV7-3 and TRBJ2-7; without DNA, the TCRdb call of TRBD1 cannot be checked. Germline CDR1 SGHTA, CDR2 FQGTGA. The CDR3 contains 12 residues. CDR3 in amino acids: CASSSPGGLPLF.

J is TRBJ1-5 and V is TRBV12-3 or TRBV12-4. This CDR3 comprises 15 residues. The CDR3 protein is CASSLEAGIFQPQHF.

V is TRBV6-2 or TRBV6-3 and J is TRBJ1-1. The CDR3 is made up of 12 amino acids. Germline assignment: CDR1 MNHEY and CDR2 SVGEGT. CDR3 region: CASRDGNTEAFF.

This chain connects TRBV12-3 or TRBV12-4 to TRBJ2-1; TCRdb selects TRBD2, and the lack of DNA leaves this call unchecked. This CDR3 contains 15 residues. CDR3 loop: CASNHPGTTGNEQFF.

V usage is TRBV6-5 and J usage is TRBJ2-1; checking the TCRdb D call of TRBD2 is not possible without DNA. The CDR3 length is 16 residues. Germline values: CDR1 MNHEY, CDR2 SVGAGI. CDR3 protein: CASSLMGASGTNEQFF.

The genes are TRBV4-1 and TRBJ1-2; TCRdb calls TRBD1, which cannot be checked without DNA. The CDR3 is made up of 15 amino acids. Germline V gene sequence: CDR1 MGHRA, CDR2 YSYEKL. CDR3 region: CASSQDGGQNYGYTF.

V and J are TRBV5-1 and TRBJ2-3; TCRdb indicates TRBD2, and absent DNA this call remains unverified. There are 15 residues in the CDR3. Germline-derived CDR1 and CDR2 are SGHRS and YFSETQ. CDR3 in amino acids: CASRAGGTPTDTQYF.

The chain links TRBV12-3 or TRBV12-4 to TRBJ2-1; the D gene TCRdb calls, TRBD1, cannot be checked with no DNA. The length of the CDR3 is 15 residues. CDR3: CASSYSTVSPYEQFF.

The chain is built from TRBV5-1 and TRBJ2-3; TCRdb returns TRBD2, unconfirmable since there is no DNA. Germline CDR1 is SGHRS and CDR2 is YFSETQ. The CDR3 runs to 18 residues. CDR3 amino acids: CASGPIGGRFSRTDTQYF.

V usage is TRBV4-1 and J usage is TRBJ2-5; the TCRdb D gene call, TRBD2, has no DNA to confirm it. CDR3 size: 19 residues. From germline, CDR1 is MGHRA and CDR2 YSYEKL. CDR3 protein: CASSHSPGTSGSKGETQYF.

The CDR3 loop reads CASSLLGDDYNEQFF. The chain uses TRBV7-3 and TRBJ2-1; no DNA is available, so the TRBD2 call from TCRdb remains unchecked. CDR1 is SGHTA and CDR2 is FQGTGA in the germline V gene. This CDR3 has 15 amino acids. The full variable domain, with the rest looked up from reference TRBV7-3 and TRBJ2-1, is GAGVSQTPSNKVTEKGKYVELRCDPISGHTALYWYRQSLGQGPEFLIYFQGTGAADDSGLPNDRFFAVRPEGSVSTLKIQRTERGDSAVYLCASSLLGDDYNEQFFGPGTRLTVL.

The chain employs TRBV27 and TRBJ2-3. Germline V gene data show CDR1 as MNHEY and CDR2 as SMNVEV (reference sequence). The CDR3 extends over 13 amino acids. CDR3 amino acids: CASNGYFGDTQYF.

V and J are TRBV19 and TRBJ2-2; lacking DNA, the TRBD1 call made by TCRdb goes unchecked. The germline CDR1 and CDR2 sequences are LNHDA and SQIVND (reference sequence). The CDR3 has 15 amino acids. This CDR3 reads CASSTGQPNTGELFF.

The gene calls are TRBV4-2 and TRBJ2-1; lacking DNA, the TRBD2 call made by TCRdb goes unchecked. Germline V gives CDR1 LGHNA, CDR2 YNFKEQ. The length of the CDR3 is 16 residues. This CDR3 is CASSQEEREPYNEQFF.

The chain is built from TRBV20-1 and TRBJ1-2. From germline, CDR1 is DFQATT and CDR2 SNEGSKA (reference sequence). This CDR3 comprises 13 residues. CDR3 loop: CSAGDRRDYGYTF.